This note documents a single T cell receptor (beta chain) sequence. This clone was seen a handful of times. This receptor's antigen is unknown. Base qualities are not recorded, but no much larger clone differs from it by a single base. The germline ends are 9 bases apart after V is trimmed by 4 bases and J by 0 bases. Taken from the germline V gene, the CDR1 and CDR2 loops are SGHTA and FQGTGA. From the cysteine through the phenylalanine, the CDR3 covers 14 amino acids. Kept here is only the CDR3 DNA, which spans 42 bases and is read in frame from base 1. The entry originates in a study of technical replicates of blood from a few donors (dated by TCRdb to 2016 to 2017). The library came from the immunoSEQ multiplex PCR assay. TCRdb mirrors the immuneACCESS table, restricted to in-frame sequences. Some clones are absent from its copies; in checked studies, under half trace to an unresolved V gene, and the reason for the others is unknown. The sample table lists roughly 79,000 clones, 85% to 95% of them with a count of one. About 0.37% of the sample comes from the top ten.

The sample comprised T cells isolated from PBMCs. This clonotype was obtained from a human donor in good health. Recombination joined TRBV7-3 with TRBJ2-5; a weak D assignment points to TRBD2 (6 bases agree). The DNA sequence is given as TGTGCCAGCAGCTGTCGGGACTACCAAGAGACCCAGTACTTC. The resulting protein is CASSCRDYQETQYF.